The 22 T cell receptor beta chains in this list originate from one sample, sequenced in a study of T cells in Graves' hyperthyroidism and ophthalmopathy. RNA transcripts were the template for amplifying TCR beta CDR3 regions. TCR CDR3 regions were first amplified by RT-PCR with HTBI primers. TCRdb itself ran the multiplex PCR reads through MiXCR, one entry per CDR3 protein. The table has approximately 620,000 distinct CDR3 sequences, more than 15% seen once; the top ten hold under 3.5%. Material for sequencing was blood. Receptor source: a woman between 40 and 50 years old with Graves' ophthalmopathy.

This clonotype was found a few times. This chain uses TRBV28 with TRBJ1-2; D possibly corresponds to TRBD1 (6 bases). Germline V CDR1 and CDR2: MDHEN, SYDVKM. V lost 5 bases, J lost 2 bases, and 15 bases lay in between. The length of the CDR3 is 15 residues. In DNA form, the CDR3 reads TGTGCCAGCAGTAGGGGGGGGGACGGCAACTATGGCTACACCTTC. Its translation is CASSRGGDGNYGYTF.

The CDR3, as DNA: TGTGCCAGTAGAGAAGTAGGACAGTACAATGAGCAGTTCTTC. It codes for CASREVGQYNEQFF. The chain has TRBV19 and TRBJ2-1; tentatively, D is TRBD1 (6 bases). Germline lookup yields CDR1 LNHDA and CDR2 SQIVND (reference sequence). V was pared by 6 bases and J by 4 bases, with 13 bases between. This CDR3 spans 14 amino acids.

This clonotype was recorded at least ten times. V usage is TRBV28 and J usage is TRBJ2-5; unclear D gene. The CDR3 runs to 14 residues. Germline V gene data show CDR1 as MDHEN and CDR2 as SYDVKM. Trimming took 6 bases from V and 4 from J, leaving 15 bases between them. The CDR3 DNA reads as TGTGCCAGCAGCCCTACTGACCTTCTAGAGACCCAGTACTTC. Protein sequence: CASSPTDLLETQYF.

This clonotype showed up just a few times. V and J are TRBV7-9 and TRBJ1-1, with D maybe TRBD1 (6 bases). The germline V gene has CDR1 SEHNR and CDR2 FQNEAQ (reference sequence). V was clipped by 0 bases and J by 11 bases, with 16 bases between them. The CDR3 has 14 amino acids. The CDR3 DNA reads as TGTGCCAGCAGCTTAGCGGGGGCGGAGGGTGCGGCTTTCTTT. The encoded protein is CASSLAGAEGAAFF.

This clonotype has ten or more counts. The rearrangement uses TRBV12-3 or TRBV12-4 and TRBJ2-5; D is perhaps TRBD1 (6 bases). The CDR3 has 14 amino acids. V shed 5 bases and J shed 4 bases, with 14 bases lying between them. The CDR3 nucleotides are TGTGCCAGCAGTCGAACCGGGACACCAGAGACCCAGTACTTC. Translation: CASSRTGTPETQYF.

This clonotype was found many times. V is TRBV30 and J is TRBJ1-6, with D perhaps matching TRBD1 (6 bases). The CDR3 length is 13 residues. CDR1 is GTSNPN and CDR2 is SVGIG in the germline V gene (reference sequence). The V and J ends lost 4 bases and 10 bases respectively, with 14 bases between them. CDR3 loop: CAWNRVKGSPLHF. Written as DNA, the CDR3 is TGTGCCTGGAACAGGGTAAAAGGCTCACCCCTCCACTTT.

This clonotype was seen a few times. The chain uses TRBV4-1 and TRBJ1-4; the match to TRBD1 covers 7 bases. This CDR3 spans 16 amino acids. The J segment lost 4 bases and the V segment lost 3 bases, leaving 8 bases of the junction unmatched. Per the germline V gene, CDR1 is MGHRA and CDR2 is YSYEKL. Written as DNA, the CDR3 is TGCGCCAGCAGCCATCCTGTCAGGGGGTTTAATGAAAAACTGTTTTTT. The encoded protein is CASSHPVRGFNEKLFF.

Points on this clonotype: The conserved phenylalanine or tryptophan normally closing the CDR3 is absent here, so this likely arose from a read error. The CDR3 DNA sequence: TGTGCCAGCAGCTCCGCTCCGGGGACTAGCACAGATACGCAGTATCTT. As protein: CASSSAPGTSTDTQYL. The rearrangement uses TRBV11-2 and TRBJ2-3, with a possible D match to TRBD2 (6 bases). In germline, CDR1 is SGHAT, CDR2 FQNNGV. This CDR3 is built from 16 residues. The ends were cut back, 4 bases at V and 0 bases at J, with 14 bases in the middle.

There are a few counts of this clonotype. The rearrangement links TRBV4-1 to TRBJ2-7; the D gene is possibly TRBD1 (5 bases). The CDR3 spans 14 residues. Germline values: CDR1 MGHRA, CDR2 YSYEKL. Trimming pared 1 base from V and 5 bases from J, leaving 12 bases between. The CDR3 here is CASSQGPGSDEQYF. DNA of the CDR3: TGCGCCAGCAGCCAAGGGCCAGGGTCTGACGAGCAGTACTTC.

In its sample, this clonotype was seen many times. The rearrangement joins TRBV29-1 to TRBJ1-2; weak D call: TRBD1 (5 bases). Trimming removed 2 bases from V and 4 bases from J, with 8 bases in between. The CDR3 spans 12 residues. Germline CDR1 is SQVTM and CDR2 is ANQGSEA. In DNA, the CDR3 is TGCAGCGTTGAATGGGGCCCCTATGGCTACACCTTC. As protein: CSVEWGPYGYTF.

This clonotype was picked up one time. V usage is TRBV27 and J usage is TRBJ1-1; D is uncertain. Between the trimmed V and J ends, which lost 5 bases and 4 bases, there was a span of 11 bases. Germline loops: CDR1 MNHEY, CDR2 SMNVEV (reference sequence). CDR3 length equals 13 residues. CDR3 loop: CASSTRLSTEAFF. The DNA for the CDR3 is TGTGCCAGCAGTACACGATTGAGCACTGAAGCTTTCTTT.

This clonotype came up many times. Here the CDR3 DNA reads TGTGCCAGCAGCTTAGGGACTAGCGGGACGAGCTCCTACAATGAGCAGTTCTTC. It encodes CASSLGTSGTSSYNEQFF. The chain has TRBV11-2 and TRBJ2-1, with 12 bases matching TRBD2. Losses at the gene ends were 1 base for V and 0 bases for J; bases not matched to a gene: 4. The CDR3 totals 18 residues. In germline, CDR1 is SGHAT, CDR2 FQNNGV.

This clonotype was detected ten times or more. The rearrangement joins TRBV5-1 to TRBJ2-1; TRBD2 might be the D (6 bases). Trimming cost V 0 bases and J 8 bases, with 27 bases left between them. The CDR3 sequence is 19 residues long. Germline V gene lookup returns CDR1 SGHRS and CDR2 YFSETQ. In nucleotides, the CDR3 is TGCGCCAGCAGCTTGGGACTAGTGCCCCGAAACCCCGCATCAGATGAGCAGTTCTTC. Translation gives CASSLGLVPRNPASDEQFF.

The table lists this clonotype with many counts. The CDR3 DNA is TGCGCCAGCAGGTCGGTCAGCGCTCATGAAAAACTGTTTTTT. Protein product: CASRSVSAHEKLFF. V is TRBV5-1 and J is TRBJ1-4; no clear D gene. The CDR3 extends over 14 amino acids. Trimming pared 5 bases from V and 6 bases from J, leaving 14 bases between. Germline CDR1 SGHRS, CDR2 YFSETQ.

A few counts support this clonotype. J is TRBJ2-3 and V is TRBV20-1, with 9 nucleotides matching TRBD1. The CDR3 is 16 residues long. Germline V CDR1 and CDR2: DFQATT, SNEGSKA (reference sequence). The trim removed 2 bases at V and 6 bases at J, leaving 12 bases unmatched. CDR3 in DNA: TGCAGTGCTAGAACTTTCCGGGACAGGGTTCAGGATACGCAGTATTTT. Its translation: CSARTFRDRVQDTQYF.

About this clonotype: The junction departs from germline at one end; a sequencing error may be responsible. The chain couples TRBV19 to TRBJ2-1; D unclear. The CDR3 contains 12 residues. CDR1 is LNHDA, CDR2 SQIVND, per germline (reference sequence). The CDR3, as DNA: TGTGCCAGTAGTATAGGGGCTACTGAGCGGTTCTTC. Protein sequence: CASSIGATERFF.

The chain joins TRBV12-3 or TRBV12-4 to TRBJ2-4; TRBD1 aligns across 8 bases. CDR3 length: 14 amino acids. V trimming: 6 bases; J trimming: 1 base; junction bases outside the gene matches: 2. Here the CDR3 reads CASSRQGAKNIQYF. The CDR3 region has the DNA TGTGCCAGCAGCAGACAGGGGGCCAAAAACATTCAGTACTTC.

This clonotype was detected ten times or more. The chain uses TRBV18 and TRBJ2-2; D is unresolved. The ends were cut back, 2 bases at V and 0 bases at J, with 10 bases in the middle. This CDR3 is 16 amino acids long. Germline V gene data show CDR1 as KGHSH and CDR2 as LQKENI. The CDR3 DNA reads TGTGCCAGCTCACCAGGCACAGCGACGAACACCGGGGAGCTGTTTTTT. Amino acid sequence: CASSPGTATNTGELFF. The variable domain in full, with the rest retrieved from reference TRBV18 and TRBJ2-2, is NAGVMQNPRHLVRRRGQEARLRCSPMKGHSHVYWYRQLPEEGLKFMVYLQKENIIDESGMPKERFSAEFPKEGPSILRIQQVVRGDSAAYFCASSPGTATNTGELFFGEGSRLTVL.

This clonotype came up many times. This chain links TRBV30 with TRBJ2-1; D not certain. CDR3 length: 14 residues. Trimming left V 1 base short and J 5 bases short, with 12 bases between. The germline gives CDR1 GTSNPN, CDR2 SVGIG (reference sequence). Here the CDR3 reads CAWSGHLQNNEQFF. The CDR3 DNA follows: TGTGCCTGGAGTGGGCACCTGCAGAACAATGAGCAGTTCTTC. The entire variable domain, with the rest obtained from reference TRBV30 and TRBJ2-1, is as follows: SQTIHQWPATLVQPVGSPLSLECTVEGTSNPNLYWYRQAAGRGLQLLFYSVGIGQISSEVPQNLSASRPQDRQFILSSKKLLLSDSGFYLCAWSGHLQNNEQFFGPGTRLTVL.

This clonotype was counted many times. The genes are TRBV20-1 and TRBJ1-6; 7 nucleotides line up with TRBD1. The germline V gene has CDR1 DFQATT and CDR2 SNEGSKA (reference sequence). This CDR3 region has 14 residues. The V segment lost 5 bases and the J segment 7 bases; nucleotides outside the gene matches: 8. As DNA, the CDR3 is TGCAGTGCTTCGGCAGGGGGAATGAATTCACCCCTCCACTTT. Amino acid sequence: CSASAGGMNSPLHF.

The table lists this clonotype with a count of one. The rearrangement joins TRBV20-1 to TRBJ1-6; no reliable D call. CDR1 and CDR2 from the germline V gene are DFQATT and SNEGSKA (reference sequence). The CDR3 is 16 amino acids. V was trimmed by 0 bases and J by 3 bases, leaving 12 bases between them. CDR3 in amino acids: CSARETSHDYNSPLHF. The DNA of the CDR3 is TGCAGTGCTAGAGAGACCAGTCATGACTATAATTCACCCCTCCACTTT.

This clonotype was found a few times. The gene calls are TRBV5-5 and TRBJ2-2; 7 bases are a match to TRBD2. Per the germline V gene, CDR1 is SGHKS and CDR2 is YYEKEE (reference sequence). Trimming cost V 0 bases and J 1 base; bases outside gene matches: 3. The CDR3 spans 16 residues. Here the CDR3 DNA reads TGTGCCAGCAGCTTGGCCGGGACTAAGAACACCGGGGAGCTGTTTTTT. Its protein product is CASSLAGTKNTGELFF.